This TCR beta chain is from a study of spatial heterogeneity in lung cancer. Study-wide findings and caveats: Tracking of tumor mutation counts was seen in expanded intratumoral alpha and beta TCR counts. It was estimated that coverage of tumor T cells reached about 7% for alpha chains and 13% to 15% for beta chains.

V was shortened by 3 bases and J by 2 bases, with 19 bases between the two germline ends. Germline CDR1 and CDR2: MDHEN and SYDVKM. The CDR3 consists of 17 residues. Sample share makes this clonotype medium-sized (0.01 to 0.1%). Its matching antigen is unknown. All TCR cDNA molecules were individually tagged with a unique molecular identifier. TCRdb called the 5' RACE reads again in MiXCR, with one record for every CDR3 protein. The sample consists of about 1,700 distinct CDR3 sequences, roughly a fifth of them appearing once. Time point indicated: sample taken at primary tumor resection. 72 TRACERx patients with early, untreated non-small cell lung cancer donated samples. Whole RNA was taken from tumor, nontumor lung or frozen PBMC; it was then sequenced unsorted.

This chain uses TRBV28 with TRBJ1-2; D perhaps matches TRBD1 (6 bases). This TCR was recovered from a male donor with early-stage non-small cell lung cancer. The sequenced sample was lung tumor tissue, obtained at surgery. CDR3 protein: CASSLLKRGGRNYGYTF. The CDR3 region has the DNA TGTGCCAGCAGTTTGCTCAAAAGGGGGGGGCGAAACTATGGCTACACCTTC.